Listed below are T cell receptor beta chains from one sample, sequenced in a study of T cell clones after liver transplantation. Clones were read by immunoSEQ multiplex PCR, and TCRdb kept only the in-frame ones, dropping some. Among some 70,000 clones listed, 90% were seen once. Here the sequenced sample was CD4+ T cells from blood, taken before liver transplant. These receptors originate from a human donor who received a liver transplant. Each CDR3 is given with its conserved first and last residue. D genes are given only for firm matches. Only some rows state a clone size, as once, few, many or a class for expanded clones.

V gene: TRBV7-9
D gene: .
clone size: .
J gene: TRBJ2-6
CDR3 DNA: TGTGCCAGCAGCTTTGTCCGTGGGGGCCCTGGGGCCAACGTCCTGACTTTC
CDR3 protein: CASSFVRGGPGANVLTF

V gene: TRBV6-6
D gene: .
clone size: .
J gene: TRBJ1-1
CDR3 DNA: TGTGCCAGCAGTTACTCGAGCGAGACTGAAGCTTTCTTT
CDR3 protein: CASSYSSETEAFF

V gene: TRBV28
D gene: TRBD1
clone size: .
J gene: TRBJ1-5
CDR3 DNA: TGTGCCAGCAGTTTATCGGGTGGGACAGGGGTTCAGCCCCAGCATTTT
CDR3 protein: CASSLSGGTGVQPQHF

V gene: TRBV11-3
D gene: TRBD1
clone size: .
J gene: TRBJ1-1
CDR3 DNA: TGTGCCAGCAGCCCAGGGACAGCTGTGGACACTGAAGCTTTCTTT
CDR3 protein: CASSPGTAVDTEAFF

V gene: TRBV9
D gene: .
clone size: .
J gene: TRBJ1-4
CDR3 DNA: TGTGCCAGCAGCGTCAGGGCAACTAATGAAAAACTGTTTTTT
CDR3 protein: CASSVRATNEKLFF

V gene: TRBV5-1
D gene: .
clone size: .
J gene: TRBJ2-3
CDR3 DNA: TGCGCCAGCAGCTTGGGACAGGCGGGAGATACGCAGTATTTT
CDR3 protein: CASSLGQAGDTQYF

V gene: TRBV29-1
D gene: .
clone size: .
J gene: TRBJ2-1
CDR3 DNA: TGCAGCGTTGAGTGGTTAAGCTCCTACAATGAGCAGTTCTTC
CDR3 protein: CSVEWLSSYNEQFF

V gene: TRBV2
D gene: .
clone size: .
J gene: TRBJ1-5
CDR3 DNA: TGTGCCAGCAGGGACGGGGGCAATCAGCCCCAGCATTTT
CDR3 protein: CASRDGGNQPQHF

V gene: TRBV6-5
D gene: TRBD1
clone size: .
J gene: TRBJ1-4
CDR3 DNA: TGTGCCAGCAGGTTGACAGGGGCTAATGAAAAACTGTTTTTT
CDR3 protein: CASRLTGANEKLFF

V gene: TRBV5-1
D gene: TRBD2
clone size: .
J gene: TRBJ2-7
CDR3 DNA: TGCGCCAGCAGCTTGGGGGGGACTAACTCCTACGAGCAGTACTTC
CDR3 protein: CASSLGGTNSYEQYF

V gene: TRBV19
D gene: .
clone size: .
J gene: TRBJ2-3
CDR3 DNA: TGTGCCAGTAGAATAGCGGATACGCAGTATTTT
CDR3 protein: CASRIADTQYF

V gene: TRBV7-2
D gene: TRBD1
clone size: .
J gene: TRBJ2-4
CDR3 DNA: TGTGCCAGCAGAGGGACAGGGAGAAACATTCAGTACTTC
CDR3 protein: CASRGTGRNIQYF

V gene: TRBV11-2
D gene: TRBD2
clone size: .
J gene: TRBJ2-6
CDR3 DNA: TGTGCCAGCAGCCGGGGGGTAGCTGGGGCCAACGTCCTGACTTTC
CDR3 protein: CASSRGVAGANVLTF

V gene: TRBV5-1
D gene: TRBD1
clone size: .
J gene: TRBJ1-4
CDR3 DNA: TGCGCCAGCAGCTTGGCAGGGGGCGACGAAAAACTGTTTTTT
CDR3 protein: CASSLAGGDEKLFF

V gene: TRBV5-1
D gene: TRBD1
clone size: once
J gene: TRBJ2-7
CDR3 DNA: TGCGCCAGCAGCTTGGGAGGGACAGGGTCCTACGAGCAGTACTTC
CDR3 protein: CASSLGGTGSYEQYF

V gene: TRBV6-1
D gene: .
clone size: few
J gene: TRBJ1-5
CDR3 DNA: TGTGCCAGCAGTGCTGCGGGGGGCAATCAGCCCCAGCATTTT
CDR3 protein: CASSAAGGNQPQHF

V gene: TRBV7-9
D gene: .
clone size: .
J gene: TRBJ2-1
CDR3 DNA: TGTGCCAGCAGCTTATCAGGAAGGGTGAATGAGCAGTTCTTC
CDR3 protein: CASSLSGRVNEQFF

V gene: TRBV9
D gene: .
clone size: .
J gene: TRBJ2-5
CDR3 DNA: TGTGCCAGCAGCCTAACCGGGGGGACCCAGTACTTC
CDR3 protein: CASSLTGGTQYF

V gene: TRBV7-8
D gene: .
clone size: .
J gene: TRBJ2-5
CDR3 DNA: TGTGCCAGCAGCTTAGGGGGGTATGGGGCTTCCGAGACCCAGTACTTC
CDR3 protein: CASSLGGYGASETQYF

V gene: TRBV30
D gene: .
clone size: .
J gene: TRBJ2-3
CDR3 DNA: TGTGCCTGGAGTGTAACGAATCGGGCGCAGTATTTT
CDR3 protein: CAWSVTNRAQYF

V gene: TRBV30
D gene: .
clone size: .
J gene: TRBJ2-1
CDR3 DNA: TGTGCCTGGAGTGCGGACCAAGCCGATGAGCAGTTCTTC
CDR3 protein: CAWSADQADEQFF

V gene: TRBV5-1
D gene: .
clone size: .
J gene: TRBJ2-5
CDR3 DNA: TGCGCCAGCAGCTTGTACGGTGGAGAGACCCAGTACTTC
CDR3 protein: CASSLYGGETQYF

V gene: TRBV9
D gene: .
clone size: once
J gene: TRBJ1-1
CDR3 DNA: TGTGCCAGCAGCTTACGGGGGCTGAACACTGAAGCTTTCTTT
CDR3 protein: CASSLRGLNTEAFF

V gene: TRBV5-6
D gene: .
clone size: .
J gene: TRBJ2-7
CDR3 DNA: TGTGCCAGCAGCTTTGGGGTTTCGGGAGTGGAGGAGCAGTACTTC
CDR3 protein: CASSFGVSGVEEQYF

V gene: TRBV11-1
D gene: .
clone size: .
J gene: TRBJ2-3
CDR3 DNA: TGTGCCAGCAGCCAGGGGTCCAGGGAAGATACGCAGTATTTT
CDR3 protein: CASSQGSREDTQYF

V gene: TRBV14
D gene: .
clone size: .
J gene: TRBJ2-7
CDR3 DNA: TGTGCCAGCAGCCAAGATACAACACCCCGGGTTTACGAGCAGTACTTC
CDR3 protein: CASSQDTTPRVYEQYF

V gene: TRBV19
D gene: .
clone size: .
J gene: TRBJ2-1
CDR3 DNA: TGTGCCAGTATTAGTACGGGCAGGGGTTACAATGAGCAGTTCTTC
CDR3 protein: CASISTGRGYNEQFF

V gene: TRBV5-4
D gene: .
clone size: few
J gene: TRBJ1-1
CDR3 DNA: TGTGCCAGCAGCTTTCGTACAGGATCGAACACTGAAGCTTTCTTT
CDR3 protein: CASSFRTGSNTEAFF

V gene: TRBV6-5
D gene: .
clone size: .
J gene: TRBJ2-2
CDR3 DNA: TGTGCCAGCAGCAAACTTGGGGAGCTGTTTTTT
CDR3 protein: CASSKLGELFF

V gene: TRBV29-1
D gene: .
clone size: .
J gene: TRBJ1-1
CDR3 DNA: TGCAGCGTTGTAGGACAGCGGGAAGCTTTCTTT
CDR3 protein: CSVVGQREAFF

V gene: TRBV18
D gene: TRBD1
clone size: .
J gene: TRBJ2-3
CDR3 DNA: TGTGCCAGCTCACCAACAGGGGGCGAGGCAGATACGCAGTATTTT
CDR3 protein: CASSPTGGEADTQYF

V gene: TRBV6-1
D gene: TRBD1
clone size: .
J gene: TRBJ2-1
CDR3 DNA: TGTGCCAGCAGTGTACACGGGACAGGGGGTAGTGAGCAGTTCTTC
CDR3 protein: CASSVHGTGGSEQFF

V gene: TRBV5-1
D gene: .
clone size: .
J gene: TRBJ1-5
CDR3 DNA: TGCGCCAGCAGCTTGGTACCCTGGGAGCCGGGTCAGCCCCAGCATTTT
CDR3 protein: CASSLVPWEPGQPQHF

V gene: TRBV7-2
D gene: .
clone size: .
J gene: TRBJ1-1
CDR3 DNA: TGTGCCAGCAGCCCTCAGGTATCCGTCACTGAAGCTTTCTTT
CDR3 protein: CASSPQVSVTEAFF

V gene: TRBV7-9
D gene: .
clone size: .
J gene: TRBJ2-7
CDR3 DNA: TGTGCCAGCAGCCCCAGGAGCGGGCCCGGTTTGTACGAGCAGTACTTC
CDR3 protein: CASSPRSGPGLYEQYF

V gene: TRBV5-5
D gene: .
clone size: .
J gene: TRBJ2-6
CDR3 DNA: TGTGCCAGCTGCCCCGGTGTCTCGCACAAGTCGGGCCAACGTCCTGACTTC
CDR3 protein: CASCPGVSHKSGQRPDF

V gene: TRBV6-5
D gene: .
clone size: few
J gene: TRBJ1-2
CDR3 DNA: TGTGCCAGCAGTCGCGACCGCGGGGCTGGCTATGGCTACACCTTC
CDR3 protein: CASSRDRGAGYGYTF

V gene: TRBV30
D gene: TRBD2
clone size: .
J gene: TRBJ2-7
CDR3 DNA: TGTGCCTGGACCCCCCGCGCTAGCGGCTATGTGGGGGAGCAGTACTTC
CDR3 protein: CAWTPRASGYVGEQYF

V gene: TRBV6-1
D gene: .
clone size: .
J gene: TRBJ2-7
CDR3 DNA: TGTGCCAGCAGTCAGACTGAGCAGTACTTC
CDR3 protein: CASSQTEQYF

V gene: TRBV27
D gene: .
clone size: .
J gene: TRBJ2-5
CDR3 DNA: TGTGCCAGCAGTTTATCGGGCAGGGGGGTAGGAGAGACCCAGTACTTC
CDR3 protein: CASSLSGRGVGETQYF

V gene: TRBV7-6
D gene: TRBD2
clone size: .
J gene: TRBJ2-7
CDR3 DNA: TGTGCCAGCAGCGAGGGTAGCGGGAGCTCCTACGAGCAGTACTTC
CDR3 protein: CASSEGSGSSYEQYF

V gene: TRBV29-1
D gene: TRBD2
clone size: once
J gene: TRBJ2-7
CDR3 DNA: TGCAGCGTTGATATCCCCCGGGGTAGCGGGAGCCTGGGTGACGAGCAGTACTTC
CDR3 protein: CSVDIPRGSGSLGDEQYF

V gene: TRBV28
D gene: TRBD1
clone size: .
J gene: TRBJ1-1
CDR3 DNA: TGTGCCAGCAGTTCGACAGGGCGTGAAGCTTTCTTT
CDR3 protein: CASSSTGREAFF

V gene: TRBV7-2
D gene: TRBD2
clone size: .
J gene: TRBJ2-1
CDR3 DNA: TGTGCCAGCAGCCCGACTAGCGGGATTATCAATGAGCAGTTCTTC
CDR3 protein: CASSPTSGIINEQFF

V gene: TRBV12-5
D gene: .
clone size: few
J gene: TRBJ2-1
CDR3 DNA: TGTGCTAGTGCCAGGGAAGGGGTATACAATGAGCAGTTCTTC
CDR3 protein: CASAREGVYNEQFF

V gene: TRBV7-2
D gene: TRBD1
clone size: .
J gene: TRBJ2-1
CDR3 DNA: TGTGCCAGCAGCCCAGGGGGCAACTCCTACAATGAGCAGTTCTTC
CDR3 protein: CASSPGGNSYNEQFF

V gene: TRBV11-3
D gene: TRBD1
clone size: .
J gene: TRBJ1-4
CDR3 DNA: TGTGCCAGCAGCTTAGCCCACTTTGGGACAGAAAATGAAAAACTGTTTTTT
CDR3 protein: CASSLAHFGTENEKLFF

V gene: TRBV7-2
D gene: .
clone size: .
J gene: TRBJ2-3
CDR3 DNA: TGTGCCAGCAGCCTCCGGCGAATCTCAGATACGCAGTATTTT
CDR3 protein: CASSLRRISDTQYF

V gene: TRBV2
D gene: TRBD2
clone size: .
J gene: TRBJ2-7
CDR3 DNA: TGTGCCAGCAGGAAGGCGGGGGGGTTGGACGAGCAGTACTTC
CDR3 protein: CASRKAGGLDEQYF

V gene: TRBV30
D gene: .
clone size: .
J gene: TRBJ1-2
CDR3 DNA: TGTGCCTGGAGTGTAGGGGTTAGAGGCTACACCTTC
CDR3 protein: CAWSVGVRGYTF

V gene: TRBV7-3
D gene: .
clone size: .
J gene: TRBJ2-3
CDR3 DNA: TGTGCCAGCAGCCCTAACAGGGACGGTAGCACAGATACGCAGTATTTT
CDR3 protein: CASSPNRDGSTDTQYF

V gene: TRBV25-1
D gene: .
clone size: .
J gene: TRBJ1-4
CDR3 DNA: TGTGCCAGCAGTGAATTGGGGTCGAGCTATAATGAAAAACTGTTTTTT
CDR3 protein: CASSELGSSYNEKLFF

V gene: TRBV6-5
D gene: .
clone size: .
J gene: TRBJ2-7
CDR3 DNA: TGTGCCAGCAGCATACAGGGGAGGGGCGAGCAGTACTTC
CDR3 protein: CASSIQGRGEQYF

V gene: TRBV7-2
D gene: TRBD2
clone size: .
J gene: TRBJ2-7
CDR3 DNA: TGTGCCAGCAGCTTAAATCGGGCTAGCGGGAGTTTCGGCGAGCAGTACTTC
CDR3 protein: CASSLNRASGSFGEQYF

V gene: TRBV19
D gene: .
clone size: .
J gene: TRBJ2-5
CDR3 DNA: TGTGCCAGTACCGCAGGTTTCGGCAGGCGCCAAGAGACCCAGTACTTC
CDR3 protein: CASTAGFGRRQETQYF

V gene: TRBV19
D gene: .
clone size: .
J gene: TRBJ2-7
CDR3 DNA: TGTGCCAGTAGTATCAGGAGCGGCGGGGTCTACGAGCAGTACTTC
CDR3 protein: CASSIRSGGVYEQYF

V gene: TRBV12-5
D gene: TRBD1
clone size: once
J gene: TRBJ2-6
CDR3 DNA: TGTGCTAGTGGTTCAGGGGACAGGGGCTCTGGGGCCAACGTCCTGACTTTC
CDR3 protein: CASGSGDRGSGANVLTF

V gene: TRBV10-3
D gene: .
clone size: .
J gene: TRBJ2-3
CDR3 DNA: TGTGCCATCAGTGGAGGGGTGGGAGATACGCAGTATTTT
CDR3 protein: CAISGGVGDTQYF

V gene: TRBV18
D gene: .
clone size: .
J gene: TRBJ2-7
CDR3 DNA: TGTGCCAGCTCACCCGCGACGCCCGGGACCGAGCAGTACTTC
CDR3 protein: CASSPATPGTEQYF

V gene: TRBV5-1
D gene: TRBD1
clone size: .
J gene: TRBJ1-4
CDR3 DNA: TGCGCCAGCAGCTCCGGGACAGGGGGCTCTAATGAAAAACTGTTTTTT
CDR3 protein: CASSSGTGGSNEKLFF